This TCR beta chain was obtained from a study of cytomegalovirus exposure and HLA in healthy donors listed by TCRdb under 2017. General notes on the study: The 500 to 800 repertoires of the first cohort and the roughly 120 validation repertoires were produced on the same platform, according to a later analysis. The aim of the study was to test whether cataloging public T cell receptors could identify signatures of past pathogen exposure. Along with the approximately 650-subject first cohort, a separate validation cohort of over a hundred different subjects was used. The study combined high-throughput TCR immunosequencing, statistical association of individual TCRs with disease status, and machine learning to predict cytomegalovirus infection status. On the study overall, not on this receptor specifically: The validation cohort had no HLA typing available for a later analysis, so co-occurrence within that cohort was assessed over all 120 or so repertoires. The classifier was reported to diagnose cytomegalovirus status with high specificity and sensitivity in both the original and validation cohorts. It was suggested by the authors that the approach could potentially be generalized to other disease states and immunological phenotypes. Most TCR sequences were observed very rarely across donors, whereas some public TCRs were present in many individuals. Subsequent analysis determined that TCRs grouped into clusters in the first cohort also showed a tendency toward co-occurrence across the roughly 130 validation repertoires, and about 94% of cluster scores exceeded 0. A total of around 150 TCR beta chains were listed by the study as associated with cytomegalovirus. In vitro tests confirmed that a few of the cytomegalovirus-associated TCR beta chains recognize cytomegalovirus antigens.

As for this clone: Its antigen is not yet known. The sample holds no much larger clone one base away, and base qualities are not on file.

The donors were included in the validation cohort of roughly 130 subjects, a group kept apart from the approximately 700-subject first cohort. Libraries were prepared through the immunoSEQ multiplex PCR assay. The authors processed their data as follows. A statistical classification framework was built for diagnosing cytomegalovirus status from the catalog of TCR beta chain sequences. Sourced from immuneACCESS, this table was stored by TCRdb with only in-frame sequences that have V and J called. A share of the clones is absent; for the studies checked, an unresolved V gene accounts for under half, and the remainder has no known explanation. The V and J calls and clone size are taken from that table; D and trimming were inferred from the DNA. This sample has 60,000 to 80,000 clones in its table, and roughly 93% of those were observed once. In total, the top ten clones hold roughly 3.2% of the sample.

The germline V gene specifies SGHRS as CDR1 and YFSETQ as CDR2. Trimming at the junction amounts to 0 bases on V and 2 bases on J, and the germline ends lie 8 bases apart. The CDR3, from cysteine to phenylalanine, totals 15 residues. The CDR3 DNA has 45 bases and is translated from base 1. The specimen was PBMCs. The sequence was obtained from a woman between 18 and 29 years old in good health and CMV-seropositive. The V gene is TRBV5-1 and the J gene is TRBJ1-4, with the D gene not confidently named. CDR3 reads: CASSLGRGTNEKLFF. The DNA is TGCGCCAGCAGCTTGGGTCGGGGTACTAATGAAAAACTGTTTTTT.